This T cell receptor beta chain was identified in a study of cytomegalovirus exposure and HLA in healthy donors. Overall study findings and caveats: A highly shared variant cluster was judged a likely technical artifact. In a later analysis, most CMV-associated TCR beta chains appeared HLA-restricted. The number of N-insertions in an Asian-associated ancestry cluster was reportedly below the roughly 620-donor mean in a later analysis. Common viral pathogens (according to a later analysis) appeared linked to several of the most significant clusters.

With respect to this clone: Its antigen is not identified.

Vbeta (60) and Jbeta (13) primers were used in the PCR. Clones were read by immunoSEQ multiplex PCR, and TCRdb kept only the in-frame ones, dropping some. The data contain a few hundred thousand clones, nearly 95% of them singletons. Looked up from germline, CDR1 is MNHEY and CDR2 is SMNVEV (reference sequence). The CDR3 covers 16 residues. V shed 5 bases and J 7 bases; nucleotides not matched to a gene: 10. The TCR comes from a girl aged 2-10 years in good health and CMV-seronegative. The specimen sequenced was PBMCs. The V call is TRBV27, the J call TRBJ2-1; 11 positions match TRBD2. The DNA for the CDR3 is TGTGCCAGCAGTGTAGTAGCGGGAGGGCCGGATAATGAGCAGTTCTTC. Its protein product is CASSVVAGGPDNEQFF.